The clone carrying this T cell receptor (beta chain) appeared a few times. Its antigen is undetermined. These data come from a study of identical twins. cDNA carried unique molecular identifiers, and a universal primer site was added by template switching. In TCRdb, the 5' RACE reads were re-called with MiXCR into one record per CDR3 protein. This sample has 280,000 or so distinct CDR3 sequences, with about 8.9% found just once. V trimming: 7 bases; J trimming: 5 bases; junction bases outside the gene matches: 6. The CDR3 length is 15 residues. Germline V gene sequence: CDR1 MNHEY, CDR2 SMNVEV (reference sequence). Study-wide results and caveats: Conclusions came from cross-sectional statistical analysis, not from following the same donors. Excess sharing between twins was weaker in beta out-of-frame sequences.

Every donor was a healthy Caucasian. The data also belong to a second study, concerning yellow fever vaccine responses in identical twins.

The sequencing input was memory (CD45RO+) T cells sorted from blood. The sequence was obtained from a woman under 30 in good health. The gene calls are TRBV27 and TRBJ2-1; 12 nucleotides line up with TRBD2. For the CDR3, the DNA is TGTGCCAGCAATCTACTAGCGGGAGGTCACAATGAGCAGTTCTTC. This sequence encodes CASNLLAGGHNEQFF.